This T cell receptor beta chain is from a study of blood T cells in healthy people across ages. CDR3 size: 13 residues. Trimming removed 6 bases from V and 5 bases from J, with 17 bases in between. Per germline, CDR1 DFQATT and CDR2 SNEGSKA (reference sequence). In this sample, this clonotype turned up many times. What it binds is unknown. Isolating PBMCs gave at least 6.5 million of these cells per sample. A second PCR of 7 to 11 cycles used a sample-barcoded 5' primer and a J-beta primer mix. Each CDR3 protein gets one entry after TCRdb re-called the 5' RACE reads with MiXCR. The sample comprises 500,000 to 700,000 distinct CDR3 sequences, 25% to 35% of which are singletons, and 15% to 18% rests with the top ten. Study conclusions and caveats: Roughly linearly, TCR beta diversity per million T cells fell as age increased. It was held that the diversity estimates obtained from one million T cells were underestimates. Possibly, changes in expanded clonotypes were confounded because donor CMV status was unknown.

This sequence originates from a woman of 80 years or more in good health. What was sequenced was blood. The rearrangement uses TRBV20-1 and TRBJ2-7; tentatively, D is TRBD1 or TRBD2 (6 bases each). Written as DNA, the CDR3 is TGCAGTGCCCAGGGAGGCAGGGGCCACGAGCAGTACTTC. It translates to CSAQGGRGHEQYF.